This entry features one TCR beta chain sequence. The CDR3 totals 17 residues. CDR1 KGHDR and CDR2 SFDVKD come from the germline V gene. V trimming: 4 bases; J trimming: 4 bases; junction bases outside the gene matches: 11. Participants had their cohort set by participant-reported clinical history. The source of the sample is a study of blood T cell repertoires in COVID-19. Study as a whole: Samples taken during acute and convalescent COVID-19 were collected in the United States, Italy and Spain.

In the original analysis: For nucleated cells, counts were estimated from reference gene primer amplification. This table comes from immunoSEQ multiplex PCR, and its TCRdb copy is limited to in-frame clones, with some not included. D and trimming come from the DNA, and the V and J calls and clone size come from that table. The sample consists of 200,000 or so clones, over 75% of them appearing once. The genes are TRBV24-1 and TRBJ1-5; the match to TRBD1 covers 8 bases. Sequencing was carried out using PBMCs or T cells enriched from blood (not recorded which). The receptor was isolated from a woman aged 18-35 years in a cohort exposed to, infected with or recovered from COVID-19 (not recorded which). In DNA form, the CDR3 reads TGTGCCACCAGTGAGCGTACCGGGACAGGTTTAAATCAGCCCCAGCATTTT. Translated: CATSERTGTGLNQPQHF.